These T cell receptor beta chains were read from a single sample in a study of cytomegalovirus exposure and HLA in healthy donors. Method: immunoSEQ multiplex PCR; TCRdb's copy keeps in-frame clones and lacks some. The repertoire has 100,000 to 150,000 clones, approximately 72% of them found once; the top ten carry about 8.2%. Sample: PBMCs. The receptors originated from a woman in her thirties or forties in good health and CMV-seropositive. CDR3s include the opening cysteine and the closing phenylalanine or tryptophan. The order of the fields is J gene, D gene, clone size, V gene, CDR3 DNA, CDR3 protein. D genes are given only for firm matches. Only some rows state a clone size, as once, few, many or a class for expanded clones.

TRBJ1-4	NA	NA	TRBV6-5	TGTGCCAGCAGTTACCCGAGCCCCCCCCATGAAAAACTGTTTTTT	CASSYPSPPHEKLFF
TRBJ1-2	NA	NA	TRBV4-3	TGCGCCAGCAGCCTCGAGAGGAGCCTCTATGGCTACACCTTC	CASSLERSLYGYTF
TRBJ2-2	NA	NA	TRBV7-9	TGTGCCAGCGGGGGCTCGGGCGACGGGGAGCTGTTTTTT	CASGGSGDGELFF
TRBJ1-1	NA	NA	TRBV14	TGTGCCAGCAGCCAAGTAAGGCTAAGGGGGGGGACTGAAGCTTTCTTT	CASSQVRLRGGTEAFF
TRBJ2-3	TRBD2	NA	TRBV9	TGTGCCAGCAGCGGGACTAGCTCGACGTTGGATACGCAGTATTTT	CASSGTSSTLDTQYF
TRBJ1-2	NA	once	TRBV28	TGTGCCAGCAGTTTAGCAGGGCGCGGCTACACCTTC	CASSLAGRGYTF
TRBJ2-5	NA	NA	TRBV29-1	TGCAGCGCCGCTCAGGGCGCAGAGACCCAGTACTTC	CSAAQGAETQYF
TRBJ1-1	NA	few	TRBV5-1	TGCGCCAGCAGCTCAAAAGTAGAGAACACTGAAGCTTTCTTT	CASSSKVENTEAFF
TRBJ2-1	TRBD2	NA	TRBV7-2	TGTGCCAGCAGCTTAGTTGGGGCGGGGGGGTACAATGAGCAGTTCTTC	CASSLVGAGGYNEQFF
TRBJ1-6	NA	NA	TRBV4-3	TGCGCCAGCAGCCAAGGGCCTTCACCCCTCCACTTT	CASSQGPSPLHF
TRBJ1-2	TRBD1	few	TRBV18	TGTGCCAGCTCACCGGGACAGGACTATGGCTACACCTTC	CASSPGQDYGYTF
TRBJ1-1	NA	NA	TRBV7-6	TGTGCCAGCAGCTTACAGGGTGGCACTGAAGCTTTCTTT	CASSLQGGTEAFF
TRBJ2-7	TRBD1	NA	TRBV7-2	TGTGCCAGCAGCTCGGGACAGGGCCTACCCTACGAGCAGTACTTC	CASSSGQGLPYEQYF
TRBJ1-5	NA	NA	TRBV18	TGTGCCAGCTCACATGTATCCGGTCAGCCCCAGCATTTT	CASSHVSGQPQHF
TRBJ2-7	TRBD1	NA	TRBV6-5	TGTGCCAGCAGTTACGAGGGGGCGCGTCACGAGCAGTACTTC	CASSYEGARHEQYF
TRBJ1-2	TRBD1	NA	TRBV7-2	TGTGCCAGCAGTCGAGGGGGCTCGGTAGATGGCTACACCTTC	CASSRGGSVDGYTF
TRBJ2-3	TRBD2	NA	TRBV7-2	TGTGCCAGCAGCTCGCAAGCGGGGGGGGTTAATACGCAGTATTTT	CASSSQAGGVNTQYF
TRBJ1-5	NA	NA	TRBV25-1	TGTGCCAGCAGTGAAGCGGGCACGGGGAGACCGAATCAGCCCCAGCATTTT	CASSEAGTGRPNQPQHF
TRBJ2-7	TRBD2	NA	TRBV5-8	TGTGCCAGCAGCCCGGGACTAGCGGAGACATACTACGAGCAGTACTTC	CASSPGLAETYYEQYF
TRBJ2-2	NA	NA	TRBV18	TGTGCCAGCTCACCCGGAGCGGACAGGAGGGCCGGGGAGCTGTTTTTT	CASSPGADRRAGELFF
TRBJ1-2	NA	NA	TRBV7-2	TGTGCCAGCAGCCCCGACAGCATGTACGGCTACACCTTC	CASSPDSMYGYTF
TRBJ1-1	NA	few	TRBV5-1	TGCGCCAGCAGCCTGTCGGGGACTTCAAACACTGAAGCTTTCTTT	CASSLSGTSNTEAFF
TRBJ1-2	NA	NA	TRBV6-6	TGTGCCAGCAGTTACTCCGCAGGGCCAGACGACTATGGCTACACCTTC	CASSYSAGPDDYGYTF
TRBJ1-2	NA	NA	TRBV7-9	TGTGCCAGCAGCTTAATGTCCTACCTTTATGGCTACACCTTC	CASSLMSYLYGYTF
TRBJ1-6	NA	NA	TRBV2	TGTGCCAGCAGTGAGAGCCTAACACCCCTCCACTTT	CASSESLTPLHF
TRBJ2-5	TRBD2	NA	TRBV7-9	TGTGCCAGCAGGGGCCTAGCGGTGTGGGAGGCCCAGTACTTC	CASRGLAVWEAQYF
TRBJ1-2	TRBD1	NA	TRBV19	TGTGCCAGTAGTAGAAGGACAGGGTTGGACTATGGCTACACCTTC	CASSRRTGLDYGYTF
TRBJ2-3	NA	NA	TRBV4-3	TGCGCCAGCAGCCAAGGAAATTCAGTATCGGGGGATGGCACAGATACGCAGTATTTT	CASSQGNSVSGDGTDTQYF
TRBJ1-1	NA	NA	TRBV7-6	TGTGCCAGCAGCTTAGCGGCAGGGTCGGGCACTGAAGCTTTCTTT	CASSLAAGSGTEAFF
TRBJ2-1	NA	few	TRBV7-3	TGTGCCAGCAGCTTTAGCTTAAGCTCCTACAATGAGCAGTTCTTC	CASSFSLSSYNEQFF
TRBJ2-3	NA	NA	TRBV7-8	TGTGCCAGCAGCTTGTGGCAGACTAGCACAGATACGCAGTATTTT	CASSLWQTSTDTQYF
TRBJ2-3	NA	NA	TRBV5-4	TGTGCCAGCAGCCTGCCCGGTGGTGGCACAGATACGCAGTATTTT	CASSLPGGGTDTQYF
TRBJ1-2	TRBD1	few	TRBV29-1	TGCAGCGTTGAAGATCGGGACAGGGGTATGAAAAATGGCTACACCTTC	CSVEDRDRGMKNGYTF
TRBJ1-1	NA	few	TRBV5-4	TGTGCCAGCAGCTTGGGGCTGGACACTGAAGCTTTCTTT	CASSLGLDTEAFF
TRBJ1-2	TRBD1	NA	TRBV6-1	TGTGCCAGCACTAGGGACAGGGGCAACTATGGCTACACCTTC	CASTRDRGNYGYTF
TRBJ2-2	NA	NA	TRBV11-2	TGTGCCAGCAGCCCAGCCCTCGGACAAGCCGGGGAGCTGTTTTTT	CASSPALGQAGELFF
TRBJ1-2	TRBD1	NA	TRBV6-5	TGTGCCAGCAGTTACACCGAGACAGGGGGCTCTGGTGGCTACACCTTC	CASSYTETGGSGGYTF
TRBJ2-7	TRBD1	few	TRBV10-1	TGCGCCAGCAGTGAGGAACTCGAAAGACCAGGGGGCGCGTACGAGCAGTACTTC	CASSEELERPGGAYEQYF
TRBJ2-1	NA	NA	TRBV2	TGTGCCCTGGGGGCAGGGGCGGGCAATGAGCAGTTCTTC	CALGAGAGNEQFF
TRBJ2-5	NA	NA	TRBV13	TGTGCCAGCAGCTTACCGGCCTCGGGGGAGACCCAGTACTTC	CASSLPASGETQYF
TRBJ1-2	NA	NA	TRBV5-5	TGTGCCAGCAGCGGGGAGGGAGGCTATGGCTACACCTTC	CASSGEGGYGYTF
TRBJ2-5	TRBD2	NA	TRBV7-2	TGTGCCAGCAGCTTAGAAGGGTTAGCGGGGGAGACCCAGTACTTC	CASSLEGLAGETQYF
TRBJ1-2	TRBD1	NA	TRBV29-1	TGCAGCGTTGGGACAGGGGCTCCGGACGGCTACACCTTC	CSVGTGAPDGYTF
TRBJ2-1	NA	NA	TRBV21-1	TGTGCCAGCAGCAACCGCCCTAACAGGGAACATGAGCAGTTCTTC	CASSNRPNREHEQFF
TRBJ2-1	TRBD2	NA	TRBV11-3	TGTGCCAGCAGCCACGGACTAGCGGGGCTGAATGAGCAGTTCTTC	CASSHGLAGLNEQFF
TRBJ2-7	TRBD1	NA	TRBV2	TGTGCCAGCAGCGCCTCGGGACAGCCCTCCTACGAGCAGTACTTC	CASSASGQPSYEQYF
TRBJ1-1	NA	NA	TRBV19	TGTGCCAGCCACCTACAGGGCATCAACACTGAAGCTTTCTTT	CASHLQGINTEAFF
TRBJ1-5	NA	NA	TRBV2	TGTGCCAGCAGTGCTGTGGACAGCCCGAATGGAGGACCCCAGCATTTT	CASSAVDSPNGGPQHF